A single sample gave rise to the 14 T cell receptor beta chains below, sequenced in a study of human thymus T cells. Profiling relied on immunoSEQ multiplex PCR, and the TCRdb table lists in-frame clones only, not all of them. The sample has around 130,000 clones, about 93% seen once; the top ten hold around 0.025%. Obtained as resections during corrective heart surgery, the thymus tissue was then studied. The sequencing sample was made of thymus tissue. The receptor source for this set is a boy less than two years old with a congenital heart defect but otherwise immunologically healthy.

This clone was counted once. This sequence joins TRBV7-8 and TRBJ2-1; D is unresolved. Germline V gene sequence: CDR1 SGHVS, CDR2 FQNEAQ. Trimming removed 5 bases from V and 8 bases from J, with 16 bases in between. CDR3 length: 14 amino acids. CDR3 protein: CASSPRKDWDEQFF. The CDR3 nucleotides read TGTGCCAGCAGCCCCCGGAAGGATTGGGATGAGCAGTTCTTC.

The chain combines TRBV25-1 with TRBJ2-4, with 7 nucleotides matching TRBD2. The germline CDR1 and CDR2 sequences are MGHDK and SYGVNS. The junction had 9 bases not matched to a gene; V was cut back by 7 bases and J by 0 bases. This CDR3 comprises 16 residues. The CDR3 sequence: CASTPGGGLAKNIQYF. In DNA form, the CDR3 reads TGTGCCAGCACTCCTGGGGGGGGTCTAGCCAAAAACATTCAGTACTTC.

This chain links TRBV25-1 with TRBJ2-1, with TRBD1 identical over 8 bases. Germline trimming cut 3 bases from V and 7 bases from J; bases unmatched to any gene: 8. CDR1 and CDR2 (germline): MGHDK, SYGVNS. This CDR3 has 15 residues. For the CDR3, the DNA is TGTGCCAGCAGTGACCCCCCCGGACAGGGTAATGAGCAGTTCTTC. Amino acid sequence: CASSDPPGQGNEQFF.

V usage is TRBV28 and J usage is TRBJ1-6, with D possibly being TRBD1 (5 bases). Germline V gene data show CDR1 as MDHEN and CDR2 as SYDVKM. The V gene lost 4 bases and the J gene lost 7 bases, with 11 bases spanning the gap. The CDR3 has 14 residues. For the CDR3, the DNA is TGTGCCAGCAGTTGGTTCAGGGACAATTCACCCCTCCACTTT. Translation gives CASSWFRDNSPLHF.

The V call is TRBV6-1, the J call TRBJ2-2; weak D call: TRBD2 (6 bases). V was pared by 2 bases and J by 7 bases, with 11 bases between. Germline CDR1 MNHNS, CDR2 SASEGT. This CDR3 has 14 amino acids. The CDR3 region is CASSEKTSYGELFF. CDR3 DNA: TGTGCCAGCAGTGAAAAAACTAGCTACGGGGAGCTGTTTTTT.

The chain combines TRBV30 with TRBJ1-2; D possibly corresponds to TRBD1 (5 bases). Germline V gene data show CDR1 as GTSNPN and CDR2 as SVGIG (reference sequence). Trimming stripped 3 bases from V and 0 bases from J, with 17 bases between. The CDR3 contains 16 residues. The CDR3 is CAWRLHWDLTNYGYTF. CDR3 DNA sequence: TGTGCCTGGAGGTTACACTGGGACCTAACTAACTATGGCTACACCTTC.

V usage is TRBV4-3 and J usage is TRBJ1-6; no definite D call. The CDR3 sequence is 16 residues long. Germline V lookup: CDR1 LGHNA, CDR2 YSLEER. V was trimmed by 0 bases and J by 2 bases, leaving 8 bases between them. The CDR3 region has the DNA TGCGCCAGCAGCCAAGATGGGTCTACCTATAATTCACCCCTCCACTTT. As protein: CASSQDGSTYNSPLHF.

This chain connects TRBV21-1 to TRBJ1-2. TRBV21-1 is described as a pseudogene. This CDR3 has 15 residues. The CDR3: CASSKERGDAYGYTF. CDR3 in DNA: TGTGCCAGCAGCAAAGAACGGGGGGACGCCTATGGCTACACCTTC.

The chain couples TRBV4-2 to TRBJ1-1, with D possibly TRBD1 on 5 matching bases. Germline V gene lookup returns CDR1 LGHNA and CDR2 YNFKEQ. Trimming removed 0 bases at V and 4 bases at J, with 9 bases between. The CDR3 covers 14 residues. The CDR3 DNA sequence: TGTGCCAGCAGCCAAGAGCAGGGTCCCACTGAAGCTTTCTTT. Translation: CASSQEQGPTEAFF.

CDR3 coding DNA: TGTGCCAGCAGCTTAGAAGTTCGGGGGGAAGAGCAGCCCCAGCATTTT. Its protein product is CASSLEVRGEEQPQHF. The V call is TRBV7-2, the J call TRBJ1-5, with a possible D match to TRBD1 (5 bases). CDR1 and CDR2 (germline): SGHTA, FQGNSA. V was pared by 1 base and J by 7 bases, with 17 bases between. This CDR3 spans 16 amino acids.

As DNA, the CDR3 is TGTGCCAGCAGTTTTGACCGGGTCTCCTACAATGAGCAGTTCTTC. Amino acid sequence: CASSFDRVSYNEQFF. The chain combines TRBV28 with TRBJ2-1; D not resolved. The germline gives CDR1 MDHEN, CDR2 SYDVKM. V was cut by 3 bases and J by 0 bases, with 9 bases left in between. The CDR3 is 15 amino acids.

The chain is built from TRBV28 and TRBJ2-1; TRBD2 matches 9 bases. The CDR3 is made up of 16 amino acids. CDR1 MDHEN and CDR2 SYDVKM come from the germline V gene. The trim removed 2 bases at V and 9 bases at J, leaving 11 bases unmatched. The CDR3 nucleotides are TGTGCCAGCAGTTTAATTCGAGCGGGGGGTGCCACTGAGCAGTTCTTC. Residues: CASSLIRAGGATEQFF.

The chain carries TRBV30 and TRBJ2-7, with 9 bases lining up with TRBD1. This CDR3 has 15 amino acids. Trimming removed 0 bases from V and 2 bases from J; junction bases left unmatched: 5. Germline V gives CDR1 GTSNPN, CDR2 SVGIG (reference sequence). CDR3 sequence reads: CAWSVEGQGPYEQYF. Here the CDR3 DNA reads TGTGCCTGGAGTGTAGAGGGACAGGGTCCCTACGAGCAGTACTTC.

The chain couples TRBV7-9 to TRBJ1-1; D uncertain. V lost 1 base and J 5 bases, leaving 14 bases between the germline ends. Germline V gives CDR1 SEHNR, CDR2 FQNEAQ (reference sequence). The CDR3 extends over 15 amino acids. The CDR3, as DNA: TGTGCCAGCAGCTTAGGGACGCGGGTAAGGACTGAAGCTTTCTTT. Amino acids: CASSLGTRVRTEAFF.